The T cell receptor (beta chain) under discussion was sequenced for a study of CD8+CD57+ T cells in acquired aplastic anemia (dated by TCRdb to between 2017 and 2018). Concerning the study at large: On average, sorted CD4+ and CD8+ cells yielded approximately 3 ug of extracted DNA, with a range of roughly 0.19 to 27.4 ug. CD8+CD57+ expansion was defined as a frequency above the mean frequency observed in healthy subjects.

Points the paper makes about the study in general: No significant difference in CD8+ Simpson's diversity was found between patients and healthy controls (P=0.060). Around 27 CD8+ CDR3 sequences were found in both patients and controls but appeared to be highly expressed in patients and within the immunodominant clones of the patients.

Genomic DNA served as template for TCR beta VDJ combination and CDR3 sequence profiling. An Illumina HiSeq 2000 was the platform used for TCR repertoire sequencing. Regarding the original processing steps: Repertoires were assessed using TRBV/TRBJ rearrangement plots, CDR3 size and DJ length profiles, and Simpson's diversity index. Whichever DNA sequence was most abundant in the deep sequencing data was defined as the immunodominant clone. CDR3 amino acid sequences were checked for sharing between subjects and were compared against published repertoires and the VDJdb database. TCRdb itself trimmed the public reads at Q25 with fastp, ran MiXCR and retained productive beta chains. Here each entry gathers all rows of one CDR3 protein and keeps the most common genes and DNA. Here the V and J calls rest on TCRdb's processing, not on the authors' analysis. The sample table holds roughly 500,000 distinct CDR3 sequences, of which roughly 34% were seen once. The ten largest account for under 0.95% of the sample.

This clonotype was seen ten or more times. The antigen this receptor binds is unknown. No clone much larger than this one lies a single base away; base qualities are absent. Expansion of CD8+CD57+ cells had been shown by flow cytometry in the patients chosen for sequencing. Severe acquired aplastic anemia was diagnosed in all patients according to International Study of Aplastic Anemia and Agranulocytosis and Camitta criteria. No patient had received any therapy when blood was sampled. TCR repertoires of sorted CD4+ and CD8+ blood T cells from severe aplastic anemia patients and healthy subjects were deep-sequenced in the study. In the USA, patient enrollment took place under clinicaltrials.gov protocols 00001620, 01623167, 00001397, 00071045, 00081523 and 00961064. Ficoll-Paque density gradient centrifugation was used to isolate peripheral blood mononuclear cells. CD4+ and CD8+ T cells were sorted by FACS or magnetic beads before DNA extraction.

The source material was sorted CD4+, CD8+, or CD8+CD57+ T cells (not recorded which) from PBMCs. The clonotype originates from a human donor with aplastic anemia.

The CDR3 protein: CASSQERGLDGYTF. The DNA sequence is as follows: TGTGCCAGCAGCCAAGAACGGGGGCTGGATGGCTACACCTTC. The rearrangement joined TRBV14 to TRBJ1-2; TRBD1 could be the D gene, as 6 bases match. According to the germline V gene, CDR1 reads SGHDN and CDR2 reads FVKESK. Trimming at the junction amounts to 0 bases on V and 6 bases on J, and the germline ends lie 11 bases apart. The CDR3 spans 14 residues, from the cysteine through the phenylalanine. Just CDR3 DNA is preserved here, 42 bases in frame from base 1.